A single sample gave rise to the 32 T cell receptor beta chains below, sequenced in a study of T cell responses to AZD1222 COVID-19 vaccine. TCRdb keeps only in-frame clones here, not all; method: immunoSEQ multiplex PCR. The table includes approximately 100,000 clones, more than 85% detected once. The material sequenced was peripheral blood, taken on day 0 of AZD1222 vaccination. Receptors originate from an adult in good health.

The CDR3 reads CAISPSTGGAPGELFF. The CDR3 nucleotides are TGTGCCATCAGTCCTTCTACAGGGGGCGCCCCCGGGGAGCTGTTTTTT. The chain uses TRBV10-3 and TRBJ2-2; TRBD1 aligns across 9 bases. The length of the CDR3 is 16 residues. V shed 5 bases, J shed 6 bases, and the junction held 10 bases outside the gene matches. CDR1 is ENHRY and CDR2 is SYGVKD in the germline V gene.

The gene calls are TRBV30 and TRBJ1-1; 9 bases match TRBD1. Germline CDR1 reads GTSNPN; CDR2 reads SVGIG (reference sequence). CDR3 length equals 16 residues. The V gene end was trimmed by 2 bases and the J gene end by 2 bases; junction bases not matched to a gene: 9. The CDR3 reads CAWSLYRGLTNTEAFF. In DNA, the CDR3 is TGTGCCTGGAGTTTATACAGGGGGCTAACTAACACTGAAGCTTTCTTT. The full variable domain, in which reference TRBV30 and TRBJ1-1 provide the parts outside the CDR3, is SQTIHQWPATLVQPVGSPLSLECTVEGTSNPNLYWYRQAAGRGLQLLFYSVGIGQISSEVPQNLSASRPQDRQFILSSKKLLLSDSGFYLCAWSLYRGLTNTEAFFGQGTRLTVV.

The chain carries TRBV19 and TRBJ2-6; a weak D match, TRBD1 (6 bases). Germline CDR1 reads LNHDA; CDR2 reads SQIVND (reference sequence). The V and J ends lost 1 base and 4 bases respectively, with 11 bases between them. This CDR3 is built from 16 residues. The CDR3 DNA reads TGTGCCAGTAGTATAGTGCAGGGGCAAGGGGCCAACGTCCTGACTTTC. It encodes CASSIVQGQGANVLTF.

J is TRBJ2-7 and V is TRBV5-1, with 13 positions matching TRBD2. V lost 4 bases to trimming and J lost 2 bases; unmatched junction nucleotides: 6. Germline V CDR1 and CDR2: SGHRS, YFSETQ. This CDR3 region has 16 residues. The CDR3 nucleotides read TGCGCCAGCAGCGGACCGGGACTAGCGGGAACCTACGAGCAGTACTTC. Protein: CASSGPGLAGTYEQYF.

This clone was detected only once. The chain couples TRBV4-2 to TRBJ1-6, with D hard to call. The V gene lost 0 bases and the J gene lost 5 bases, with 11 bases spanning the gap. This CDR3 has 16 amino acids. Germline CDR1 is LGHNA and CDR2 is YNFKEQ. The CDR3 bases are TGTGCCAGCAGCCAAGATACGTCGCCTAATAATTCACCCCTCCACTTT. Its translation is CASSQDTSPNNSPLHF.

V is TRBV14 and J is TRBJ2-7; D ambiguous. The V end lost 3 bases, the J end lost 3 bases, and 15 bases lay between the germline ends. CDR1 and CDR2 from the germline V gene are SGHDN and FVKESK. The CDR3 runs to 15 residues. The CDR3 is CASSHPRVGGYEQYF. CDR3 DNA: TGTGCCAGCAGCCATCCTAGAGTGGGTGGCTACGAGCAGTACTTC.

The V gene is TRBV9, the J gene TRBJ2-2; no clear D. The CDR3 has 14 residues. The germline V and J ends were trimmed by 2 bases and 7 bases, with 12 bases remaining between them. Germline CDR1 is SGDLS and CDR2 is YYNGEE. CDR3 protein: CASSVHSAGGELFF. The DNA for the CDR3 is TGTGCCAGCAGCGTTCACAGCGCAGGCGGGGAGCTGTTTTTT. Full variable domain (rest looked up from reference TRBV9 and TRBJ2-2): DSGVTQTPKHLITATGQRVTLRCSPRSGDLSVYWYQQSLDQGLQFLIQYYNGEERAKGNILERFSAQQFPDLHSELNLSSLELGDSALYFCASSVHSAGGELFFGEGSRLTVL.

The chain recombines TRBV28 with TRBJ2-2, with 8 bases identical to TRBD2. The CDR3 sequence is 15 residues long. Germline lookup yields CDR1 MDHEN and CDR2 SYDVKM. V shed 8 bases and J 7 bases; nucleotides not matched to a gene: 12. CDR3 amino acids: CASWSGGGADGELFF. The CDR3 nucleotides are TGTGCCAGCTGGTCCGGGGGGGGCGCGGACGGGGAGCTGTTTTTT.

V gene TRBV19 combines with J gene TRBJ2-1; 10 positions match TRBD2. With 6 bases clipped from V and 7 bases from J, the junction kept 0 bases outside the gene matches. Germline CDR1 LNHDA, CDR2 SQIVND (reference sequence). The CDR3 sequence is 12 residues long. The CDR3 loop reads CASRAGGNEQFF. The CDR3 nucleotides are TGTGCCAGTAGAGCGGGAGGGAATGAGCAGTTCTTC.

The chain uses TRBV27 and TRBJ1-2; the D is unclear. V lost 2 bases and J 4 bases, leaving 8 bases between the germline ends. CDR3 size: 13 residues. CDR1 is MNHEY, CDR2 SMNVEV, per germline (reference sequence). This CDR3 reads CASSLGARYGYTF. The CDR3 coding sequence is TGTGCCAGCAGTTTAGGAGCTCGCTATGGCTACACCTTC.

V gene TRBV2 combines with J gene TRBJ1-1; 11 bases map to TRBD1. With V trimmed by 8 bases and J by 6 bases, 11 bases remained unmatched. The CDR3 loop spans 15 amino acids. The germline V gene has CDR1 SNHLY and CDR2 FYNNEI. CDR3 amino acids: CASQRTGGVEAEAFF. CDR3 nucleotides: TGTGCCAGCCAAAGGACAGGGGGCGTAGAGGCTGAAGCTTTCTTT.

The chain is built from TRBV28 and TRBJ2-4; the D is unclear. The V gene's germline CDR1 is MDHEN and CDR2 SYDVKM. V shed 8 bases and J shed 5 bases, with 10 bases lying between them. This CDR3 comprises 12 residues. As DNA, the CDR3 is TGTGCCAGCTCCTATTCCGAAAACATTCAGTACTTC. Residues: CASSYSENIQYF.

The chain uses TRBV28 and TRBJ1-1, with TRBD1 identical over 8 bases. The germline V gene has CDR1 MDHEN and CDR2 SYDVKM. V shed 3 bases, J shed 1 base, and the junction held 1 base outside the gene matches. This CDR3 spans 14 amino acids. CDR3 loop: CASSFDRGNTEAFF. Here the CDR3 DNA reads TGTGCCAGCAGTTTTGACAGGGGGAACACTGAAGCTTTCTTT.

V and J are TRBV6-5 and TRBJ2-2; D remains ambiguous. The CDR3 loop spans 15 amino acids. The germline gives CDR1 MNHEY, CDR2 SVGAGI. V lost 2 bases, J lost 5 bases, and 12 bases lay in between. This CDR3 is CASSYIEFRTGELFF. The CDR3 DNA reads as TGTGCCAGCAGTTACATCGAATTCAGAACCGGGGAGCTGTTTTTT.

The chain couples TRBV29-1 to TRBJ2-7, with TRBD1 matching 10 bases. The CDR3 sequence is 14 residues long. Trimming took 6 bases from V and 2 from J; bases not matched to a gene: 7. Germline V gene sequence: CDR1 SQVTM, CDR2 ANQGSEA. The CDR3 DNA follows: TGCAGCGTCGTTAAAGGACAGGGGGCCTACGAGCAGTACTTC. This sequence encodes CSVVKGQGAYEQYF.

This chain links TRBV4-1 with TRBJ2-1, with TRBD2 matching over 13 bases. This CDR3 is built from 18 residues. Germline-derived CDR1 and CDR2 are MGHRA and YSYEKL. V was clipped by 0 bases and J by 6 bases; unmatched bases: 8. CDR3 DNA sequence: TGCGCCAGCAGCCAAGATACGTCCGGACTAGCGGGAGTCAATGAGCAGTTCTTC. Its protein is CASSQDTSGLAGVNEQFF.

The chain links TRBV9 to TRBJ1-2, with D perhaps TRBD1 (5 bases). The V end lost 3 bases, the J end lost 6 bases, and 15 bases lay between the germline ends. This CDR3 is 14 amino acids long. In germline, CDR1 is SGDLS, CDR2 YYNGEE. The CDR3 sequence: CASSEAGRFNGYTF. The CDR3 nucleotides are TGTGCCAGCAGCGAAGCAGGGAGGTTCAATGGCTACACCTTC. The full variable domain, rest sourced from reference TRBV9 and TRBJ1-2, is DSGVTQTPKHLITATGQRVTLRCSPRSGDLSVYWYQQSLDQGLQFLIQYYNGEERAKGNILERFSAQQFPDLHSELNLSSLELGDSALYFCASSEAGRFNGYTFGSGTRLTVV.

The rearrangement uses TRBV27 and TRBJ1-1; the D is unclear. The germline V and J ends were trimmed by 3 bases and 4 bases, with 9 bases remaining between them. This CDR3 is 13 amino acids long. In germline, CDR1 is MNHEY, CDR2 SMNVEV (reference sequence). This chain's CDR3 is CASSFWGSTEAFF. The CDR3 DNA is TGTGCCAGCAGTTTCTGGGGTAGCACTGAAGCTTTCTTT.

The V call is TRBV28, the J call TRBJ2-2; D may be TRBD2 (6 bases). Trimming left V 7 bases short and J 7 bases short, with 22 bases between. The CDR3 has 16 residues. Germline CDR1 and CDR2: MDHEN and SYDVKM. CDR3 in DNA: TGTGCCAGCACCCACCCCCTGAGGCGGGATGACGGGGAGCTGTTTTTT. Amino acids: CASTHPLRRDDGELFF.

J is TRBJ2-5 and V is TRBV4-2; D is undetermined. The germline gives CDR1 LGHNA, CDR2 YNFKEQ. The V and J ends lost 4 bases and 4 bases respectively, with 7 bases between them. The CDR3 length is 12 residues. DNA of the CDR3: TGTGCCAGCAGCCCGAATACAGAGACCCAGTACTTC. It yields the protein CASSPNTETQYF.

The chain carries TRBV5-8 and TRBJ1-2; possibly TRBD1 for D (5 bases). Germline V gene data show CDR1 as SGHTS and CDR2 as YDEGEE. V was trimmed by 5 bases and J by 8 bases, leaving 16 bases between them. The CDR3 contains 13 residues. The CDR3 spells CASSSRGWGGYTF. In DNA, the CDR3 is TGTGCCAGCAGTTCGAGGGGATGGGGAGGCTACACCTTC.

The chain recombines TRBV3-1 (or the pseudogene TRBV3-2) with TRBJ2-7, with D possibly being TRBD1 or TRBD2 (5 bases each). Germline values: CDR1 LGHDT, CDR2 YNNKEL (reference sequence). The V and J ends lost 3 bases and 2 bases respectively, with 11 bases between them. The CDR3 has 14 amino acids. CDR3: CASSHFRDPYEQYF. The DNA of the CDR3 is TGTGCCAGCAGCCACTTCAGGGACCCCTACGAGCAGTACTTC.

V and J are TRBV19 and TRBJ2-4; tentative D call: TRBD2 (6 bases). Germline CDR1 is LNHDA and CDR2 is SQIVND (reference sequence). This CDR3 spans 15 amino acids. V gave up 6 bases and J gave up 1 base, with 13 bases separating them. The CDR3 DNA follows: TGTGCCAGTAGGCTCGGGGCGGGGGCCAAAAACATTCAGTACTTC. This gives the protein CASRLGAGAKNIQYF.

The chain is built from TRBV19 and TRBJ1-2, with 8 bases aligning to TRBD1. Germline loops: CDR1 LNHDA, CDR2 SQIVND (reference sequence). CDR3 length: 14 amino acids. V lost 5 bases and J lost 7; bases outside the gene matches: 9. CDR3: CASSPQDRAPGYTF. CDR3 bases: TGTGCCAGTAGTCCCCAGGACAGGGCCCCTGGCTACACCTTC.

The rearrangement joins TRBV5-1 to TRBJ2-3; the match to TRBD2 covers 9 bases. Unmatched junction bases numbered 9, after V lost 7 bases and J lost 0 bases. The CDR3 is 16 residues long. Germline V CDR1 and CDR2: SGHRS, YFSETQ. CDR3 bases: TGCGCCAGCGCCGCGCGGGAGGGTTCTAGCACAGATACGCAGTATTTT. Translated: CASAAREGSSTDTQYF.

This sequence joins TRBV19 and TRBJ1-2; 7 bases are shared with TRBD1. CDR1 LNHDA and CDR2 SQIVND come from the germline V gene (reference sequence). The CDR3 is made up of 14 amino acids. The ends lost 6 bases at V and 4 bases at J; junction bases unmatched: 8. For the CDR3, the DNA is TGTGCCAGTAGCCGGGACAGCGGATTCTATGGCTACACCTTC. Translating gives CASSRDSGFYGYTF.

This clone was seen just once. The chain combines TRBV6-5 with TRBJ2-5; D remains ambiguous. Germline CDR1 reads MNHEY; CDR2 reads SVGAGI. The germline V and J ends were trimmed by 0 bases and 2 bases, with 13 bases remaining between them. The CDR3 consists of 16 residues. CDR3: CASSYSGSSVQETQYF. The CDR3 DNA is TGTGCCAGCAGTTACTCGGGGTCCTCCGTACAAGAGACCCAGTACTTC.

The chain joins TRBV7-2 to TRBJ2-3; a weak D match, TRBD2 (6 bases). The CDR3 contains 14 residues. The V and J ends lost 4 bases and 4 bases respectively, with 12 bases between them. Germline V gene lookup returns CDR1 SGHTA and CDR2 FQGNSA. CDR3 DNA sequence: TGTGCCAGCAGCTCTAGTGGAGGGGCAGATACGCAGTATTTT. It specifies CASSSSGGADTQYF.

The gene calls are TRBV5-1 and TRBJ1-4; 7 bases fit TRBD1. Losses at the gene ends were 4 bases for V and 7 bases for J; bases not matched to a gene: 13. The CDR3 runs to 16 residues. Germline V gene data show CDR1 as SGHRS and CDR2 as YFSETQ. Written as DNA, the CDR3 is TGCGCCAGCAGCCCTGAGAAAACAGGGGCCTCTGAAAAACTGTTTTTT. It is translated as CASSPEKTGASEKLFF.

The chain combines TRBV7-2 with TRBJ1-3; D uncertain. This CDR3 comprises 17 residues. Deletions cut 0 bases from V and 4 bases from J, with 16 bases between. CDR1 SGHTA and CDR2 FQGNSA come from the germline V gene. In nucleotides, the CDR3 is TGTGCCAGCAGCTTAGCGCTATTATCTGTCCTCGGAAACACCATATATTTT. The encoded protein is CASSLALLSVLGNTIYF.

The V call is TRBV7-9, the J call TRBJ1-2; no clear D. V lost 2 bases and J lost 9, with 13 bases in between. CDR1 and CDR2 (germline): SEHNR, FQNEAQ (reference sequence). There are 13 residues in the CDR3. The CDR3 region is CASSLLMTYSYTF. The CDR3 DNA sequence: TGTGCCAGCAGCTTACTCATGACTTACAGCTACACCTTC.

The chain is built from TRBV12-3 or TRBV12-4 and TRBJ2-3; possible D gene TRBD1, 5 bases. The CDR3 runs to 13 residues. The V end lost 9 bases, the J end lost 2 bases, and 12 bases lay between the germline ends. The CDR3 loop reads CASYRRYTDTQYF. CDR3 sequence (DNA): TGTGCCAGTTACAGGAGATACACAGATACGCAGTATTTT.